This TCR beta chain was captured in a study of siplizumab effects on memory and regulatory T cells. Findings and limits, study-wide: Naive T cells were seen as more diverse than memory cells and as major alloresponse contributors.

The CDR3 totals 15 residues. Germline assignment: CDR1 SNHLY and CDR2 FYNNEI. Unmatched junction bases numbered 10, after V lost 6 bases and J lost 3 bases. Generated by immunoSEQ multiplex PCR, the TCRdb table keeps only in-frame clones and is missing some. The data hold 56,000 or so clones, with just over 95% observed a single time. A remark on this clone: No antigen is known for it.

Sequencing was carried out using naive CD8+ T cells sorted from blood. The rearrangement links TRBV2 to TRBJ1-2, with 7 bases identical to TRBD1. The sequence came from a human donor in good health. The CDR3 reads CASSPTGRWHYGYTF. The DNA for the CDR3 is TGTGCCAGCAGCCCGACAGGGAGGTGGCACTATGGCTACACCTTC.